Described below is a single TCR beta chain sequence and its context. The sample originates from a study of blood T cell repertoires in COVID-19. Study information: Whether acute or convalescent, the COVID-19 samples came from the United States, Italy and Spain. The cDNA or gDNA used as material had been derived from T cells, B-cell-depleted T cells, or PBMCs.

Trimming stripped 11 bases from V and 2 bases from J, with 6 bases between. Germline V gene sequence: CDR1 SNHLY, CDR2 FYNNEI. The CDR3 sequence is 10 residues long. Original data processing: Estimation of nucleated cell counts was performed using reference gene primer amplification. Produced via immunoSEQ multiplex PCR; TCRdb's table is partial and in-frame only. V and J calls and clone size are as listed in that table; D and trimming were resolved from the DNA. The sample lists more than 150,000 clones, about three quarters occurring once. The source of this sequence is a woman of 80 years or more with active or convalescent COVID-19. This sequence joins TRBV2 and TRBJ1-2; possibly TRBD1 for D (6 bases). The sample comprised peripheral blood. The CDR3 protein is CAGTNYGYTF. The CDR3 DNA reads as TGTGCCGGGACAAACTATGGCTACACCTTC.